Sequencing of this TCR beta chain was carried out in a study of Ad26.COV2.S vaccination and SARS-CoV-2 variants. Treatment defined: some 19 received Ad26.COV2.S at low or high dose, single or two shots; about 5 received placebo; per-sample allocation not given. Sampling was done on day 63 after the first vaccine or placebo injection. This CDR3 is 16 amino acids long. Germline values: CDR1 SGHNT, CDR2 YENEEA. V lost 1 base, J lost 5 bases, and 5 bases stayed unmatched. Generated by immunoSEQ multiplex PCR, the TCRdb table keeps only in-frame clones and is missing some. The sample lists hundreds of thousands of clones, approximately 86% occurring once.

This material consisted of peripheral blood, taken in a trial of Ad26.COV2.S vaccine versus placebo. The V gene is TRBV11-3, the J gene TRBJ2-3, with 11 bases lining up with TRBD2. This clonotype was sampled from a person aged 18 to 65 who received the Ad26.COV2.S COVID-19 vaccine or a placebo. For the CDR3, the DNA is TGTGCCAGCAGCTTAGGGCGCCTAGCGGGAGGAGATACGCAGTATTTT. Translating it yields CASSLGRLAGGDTQYF.